The 27 T cell receptor beta chains listed next were all sequenced from one sample in a study of T cells in Graves' hyperthyroidism and ophthalmopathy. The source material, RNA transcripts, was used to amplify TCR beta CDR3 regions. During a first-round RT-PCR of the TCR CDR3, the HTBI primer set was used. TCRdb itself ran the multiplex PCR reads through MiXCR, one entry per CDR3 protein. The sample shows roughly 500,000 distinct CDR3 sequences, under 25% of them seen only once. The sample taken for sequencing was blood. All receptors derive from a woman aged 65 to 85 with Graves' ophthalmopathy.

This clonotype occurred once. CDR3 DNA sequence: TGTGCCAGCAGCCCCACTACGGTCGACGTGGAGACCCAGTACTTC. This gives the protein CASSPTTVDVETQYF. The chain is built from TRBV5-4 and TRBJ2-5; D gene uncertain. The CDR3 sequence is 15 residues long. Trimming removed 4 bases from V and 5 bases from J, with 18 bases in between. The germline CDR1 and CDR2 sequences are SGHNT and YYREEE (reference sequence).

This clonotype appeared many times. This chain links TRBV7-9 with TRBJ2-5, with 10 bases fitting TRBD2. The CDR3 spans 16 residues. Germline lookup yields CDR1 SEHNR and CDR2 FQNEAQ (reference sequence). V shed 5 bases and J 4 bases; nucleotides not matched to a gene: 10. The CDR3 bases are TGTGCCAGCAGCCTCAGGGGGACTAGCGAGAGAGAGACCCAGTACTTC. It specifies CASSLRGTSERETQYF.

This clonotype occurred many times. V usage is TRBV30 and J usage is TRBJ1-1; no firm D call. Trimming stripped 4 bases from V and 4 bases from J, with 13 bases between. The CDR3 loop spans 13 amino acids. Germline CDR1 is GTSNPN and CDR2 is SVGIG (reference sequence). CDR3 protein: CAWTGFSGTEAFF. Written as DNA, the CDR3 is TGTGCCTGGACTGGGTTTTCGGGCACTGAAGCTTTCTTT. Supplemented by reference TRBV30 and TRBJ1-1, the full variable domain reads SQTIHQWPATLVQPVGSPLSLECTVEGTSNPNLYWYRQAAGRGLQLLFYSVGIGQISSEVPQNLSASRPQDRQFILSSKKLLLSDSGFYLCAWTGFSGTEAFFGQGTRLTVV.

This clonotype was detected a few times. This CDR3 reads CASSLTGTGADTQYF. Written as DNA, the CDR3 is TGCGCCAGCAGCTTAACAGGGACGGGGGCAGATACGCAGTATTTT. V usage is TRBV5-1 and J usage is TRBJ2-3, with D perhaps assigned TRBD1 or TRBD2 (6 bases each). Germline values: CDR1 SGHRS, CDR2 YFSETQ. CDR3 length: 15 residues. The V and J ends lost 2 bases and 4 bases respectively, with 14 bases between them.

The genes are TRBV4-1 and TRBJ2-7; TRBD1 matches 9 bases. CDR1 and CDR2 from the germline V gene are MGHRA and YSYEKL. V gave up 2 bases and J gave up 3 bases; unmatched junction bases: 8. The CDR3 is 16 amino acids. Written as DNA, the CDR3 is TGCGCCAGCAGCCAAATACCGGGACAGGGTATCTACGAGCAGTACTTC. Translation gives CASSQIPGQGIYEQYF.

The CDR3 spells CATQGTGDSYEQYF. The CDR3 DNA sequence: TGTGCCACGCAGGGGACAGGGGACTCCTACGAGCAGTACTTC. This chain links TRBV15 with TRBJ2-7, with 10 bases lining up with TRBD1. The CDR3 loop spans 14 amino acids. Trimming took 9 bases from V and 0 from J; bases not matched to a gene: 5. Germline CDR1 LNHNV, CDR2 YYDKDF (reference sequence).

At least ten counts were recorded for this clonotype. The V and J genes are TRBV28 and TRBJ2-3, with TRBD2 matching 8 bases. Germline trimming cut 1 base from V and 8 bases from J; bases unmatched to any gene: 5. The V gene's germline CDR1 is MDHEN and CDR2 SYDVKM. The CDR3 is made up of 14 amino acids. CDR3 DNA: TGTGCCAGCAGTTTATACGGGAGGGCGGGTACGCAGTATTTT. Its translation: CASSLYGRAGTQYF.

The CDR3 DNA reads TGTGCCAGCAACAGGGTGGGCAGCAATCAGCCCCAGCATTTT. It encodes CASNRVGSNQPQHF. The chain combines TRBV19 with TRBJ1-5; possibly TRBD1 for D (6 bases). Germline values: CDR1 LNHDA, CDR2 SQIVND (reference sequence). Between the trimmed V and J ends, which lost 9 bases and 1 base, there was a span of 13 bases. The CDR3 contains 14 residues.

This clonotype was observed many times. This chain links TRBV5-1 with TRBJ2-2; 9 positions agree with TRBD1. Unmatched junction bases numbered 4, after V lost 3 bases and J lost 4 bases. The CDR3 has 15 residues. CDR1 SGHRS and CDR2 YFSETQ come from the germline V gene. CDR3 residues: CASSSGTGPTGELFF. CDR3 bases: TGCGCCAGCAGCTCGGGGACAGGGCCCACCGGGGAGCTGTTTTTT.

This chain joins TRBV28 and TRBJ2-5, with TRBD1 matching over 11 bases. The CDR3 extends over 15 amino acids. V dropped 2 bases and J dropped 5; count of bases not matched to a gene: 4. In germline, CDR1 is MDHEN, CDR2 SYDVKM. The CDR3 DNA follows: TGTGCCAGCAGTTTAATAGGGACAGGGGGGGAGACCCAGTACTTC. Translation gives CASSLIGTGGETQYF. The full variable domain, its missing parts supplied by reference TRBV28 and TRBJ2-5, is DVKVTQSSRYLVKRTGEKVFLECVQDMDHENMFWYRQDPGLGLRLIYFSYDVKMKEKGDIPEGYSVSREKKERFSLILESASTNQTSMYLCASSLIGTGGETQYFGPGTRLLVL.

This clonotype was seen only a few times. The CDR3 end shows no conserved phenylalanine or tryptophan, and so a read error is likely. The chain uses TRBV11-2 and TRBJ2-2, with 10 positions matching TRBD2. Losses at the gene ends were 1 base for V and 4 bases for J; bases not matched to a gene: 0. Germline loops: CDR1 SGHAT, CDR2 FQNNGV. This CDR3 region has 15 residues. The CDR3 spells CASSLGTSGTGELFS. The CDR3 DNA follows: TGTGCCAGCAGCTTAGGGACTAGCGGCACCGGGGAGCTGTTTTCT.

The rearrangement joins TRBV20-1 to TRBJ2-7; D may match TRBD1 or TRBD2 (5 bases each). Trimming pared 1 base from V and 5 bases from J, leaving 15 bases between. The length of the CDR3 is 14 residues. Germline V gene data show CDR1 as DFQATT and CDR2 as SNEGSKA (reference sequence). The DNA of the CDR3 is TGCAGTGCTAGAGCAGGCCGAGGGGAAAACGAGCAGTACTTC. It yields the protein CSARAGRGENEQYF.

This clonotype was counted many times. The V gene is TRBV7-3, the J gene TRBJ2-1, with 11 bases identical to TRBD2. The junction had 2 bases not matched to a gene; V was cut back by 5 bases and J by 2 bases. The CDR3 totals 15 residues. CDR1 and CDR2 from the germline V gene are SGHTA and FQGTGA. CDR3: CASSVTSGAYNEQFF. DNA of the CDR3: TGTGCCAGCAGCGTGACTAGCGGGGCCTACAATGAGCAGTTCTTC.

J is TRBJ1-2 and V is TRBV12-3 or TRBV12-4; TRBD1 agrees at 12 bases. The V and J ends lost 5 bases and 8 bases, in that order; junction bases with no gene match: 9. There are 15 residues in the CDR3. CDR3 sequence reads: CASSPPGQGASGYTF. The CDR3 DNA sequence: TGTGCCAGCAGTCCTCCGGGACAGGGGGCCAGCGGCTACACCTTC.

The CDR3 loop reads CASRPSSVETQYF. CDR3 sequence (DNA): TGTGCCAGCAGGCCCTCTAGCGTCGAGACCCAGTACTTC. This chain joins TRBV12-3 or TRBV12-4 and TRBJ2-5; TRBD2 might be the D (6 bases). With 6 bases removed from V and 5 bases from J, the gap between germline ends came to 13 bases. This CDR3 has 13 residues.

This clonotype was recorded a few times. The gene calls are TRBV7-2 and TRBJ2-5; D may be TRBD2 (6 bases). The CDR3 spans 15 residues. Deletions cut 5 bases from V and 1 base from J, with 14 bases between. Germline CDR1 reads SGHTA; CDR2 reads FQGNSA. As DNA, the CDR3 is TGTGCCAGCAGCACGAGAGGGACTCTCCAAGAGACCCAGTACTTC. Protein: CASSTRGTLQETQYF.

The chain is built from TRBV20-1 and TRBJ2-1; 16 bases map to TRBD2. V was pared by 2 bases and J by 2 bases, with 6 bases of the junction left unmatched. The CDR3 has 18 residues. Germline loops: CDR1 DFQATT, CDR2 SNEGSKA (reference sequence). The CDR3 nucleotides read TGCAGTGCTAGAAAGGGACTAGCGGGAGGGGGGGCCTACAATGAGCAGTTCTTC. It translates to CSARKGLAGGGAYNEQFF.

The J gene is TRBJ2-3, the V gene TRBV28; 12 nucleotides agree with TRBD2. Losses at the gene ends were 5 bases for V and 6 bases for J; bases not matched to a gene: 9. The V gene's germline CDR1 is MDHEN and CDR2 SYDVKM. The CDR3 spans 16 residues. CDR3 loop: CASSLARLAGADTQYF. The DNA of the CDR3 is TGTGCCAGCAGTCTAGCTCGACTAGCGGGAGCCGATACGCAGTATTTT.

There are many counts of this clonotype. The J gene is TRBJ1-1, the V gene TRBV6-2 or TRBV6-3; D unresolved. V gave up 2 bases and J gave up 7 bases, with 8 bases separating them. This CDR3 spans 12 amino acids. Germline V CDR1 and CDR2: MNHEY, SVGEGT. The CDR3 DNA reads as TGTGCCAGCAGTTACGCGGAGAGTGAAGCTTTCTTT. Encoded protein: CASSYAESEAFF.

This rearrangement joins TRBV27 to TRBJ1-5, with D perhaps matching TRBD1 (5 bases). The CDR3 is 14 residues long. Germline lookup yields CDR1 MNHEY and CDR2 SMNVEV (reference sequence). Trimming shortened V by 5 bases and J by 1 base, and 9 bases separated the two germline ends. CDR3 nucleotide sequence: TGTGCCAGCAGTGGGACTTCCAGCAATCAGCCCCAGCATTTT. Residues: CASSGTSSNQPQHF.

This clonotype was picked up a small number of times. This CDR3 is CAWGSGRVSSYNEQFF. In DNA form, the CDR3 reads TGTGCCTGGGGGTCTGGGAGGGTGAGCTCCTACAATGAGCAGTTCTTC. This chain connects TRBV30 to TRBJ2-1; 7 bases map to TRBD2. V lost 5 bases to trimming and J lost 0 bases; unmatched junction nucleotides: 10. CDR1 is GTSNPN and CDR2 is SVGIG in the germline V gene (reference sequence). The CDR3 runs 16 residues. The entire variable domain, with the rest obtained from reference TRBV30 and TRBJ2-1, is as follows: SQTIHQWPATLVQPVGSPLSLECTVEGTSNPNLYWYRQAAGRGLQLLFYSVGIGQISSEVPQNLSASRPQDRQFILSSKKLLLSDSGFYLCAWGSGRVSSYNEQFFGPGTRLTVL.

The J gene is TRBJ2-7, the V gene TRBV13; 7 bases align to TRBD1. In germline, CDR1 is PRHDT, CDR2 FYEKMQ (reference sequence). V was clipped by 3 bases and J by 6 bases; unmatched bases: 8. The CDR3 runs to 14 residues. The CDR3 region is CASSFGTAQVEQYF. The DNA for the CDR3 is TGTGCCAGCAGCTTCGGGACAGCTCAAGTCGAGCAGTACTTC.

Notes on this clonotype: At one end the junction does not follow the germline gene, possibly because of a read error. The V call is TRBV7-7, the J call TRBJ2-4; tentative D call: TRBD1 (5 bases). The CDR3 is 17 amino acids. Germline V gene sequence: CDR1 SSHAT, CDR2 FNYEAQ (reference sequence). This CDR3 reads CASSYLDRLLAKNIQYF. The CDR3 DNA reads as TGTGCTAGCAGCTATCTCGACAGACTTCTAGCCAAAAACATTCAGTACTTC.

The V gene is TRBV18, the J gene TRBJ2-7, with D possibly TRBD2 on 5 matching bases. V lost 8 bases, J lost 4 bases, and 15 bases lay in between. The CDR3 loop spans 13 amino acids. Germline CDR1 is KGHSH and CDR2 is LQKENI. CDR3 nucleotides: TGTGCCAGCAACACCGGGGTAGGGTACGAGCAGTACTTC. The encoded protein is CASNTGVGYEQYF.

The chain employs TRBV20-1 and TRBJ2-5, with TRBD1 as a possible D gene (5 bases). Germline V gives CDR1 DFQATT, CDR2 SNEGSKA (reference sequence). V shed 5 bases and J shed 9 bases, with 13 bases lying between them. This CDR3 comprises 11 residues. The CDR3 reads CSAYREGAQYF. The CDR3 nucleotides are TGCAGTGCTTACAGAGAAGGGGCCCAGTACTTC.

This clonotype was picked up one time. The chain employs TRBV6-5 and TRBJ1-3; TRBD1 might be the D (6 bases). Germline V gene sequence: CDR1 MNHEY, CDR2 SVGAGI. There are 16 residues in the CDR3. V was trimmed by 2 bases and J by 1 base, leaving 12 bases between them. For the CDR3, the DNA is TGTGCCAGCAGTTACCAGACAGGCCTATCTGGAAACACCATATATTTT. This translates into CASSYQTGLSGNTIYF.

The CDR3 loop reads CASSLSPGREQYF. CDR3 coding DNA: TGTGCCAGCAGCTTATCCCCTGGTCGAGAGCAGTACTTC. The rearrangement joins TRBV7-9 to TRBJ2-7; no clear D. V lost 2 bases and J 7 bases, leaving 12 bases between the germline ends. CDR3 length: 13 residues. Germline V gene sequence: CDR1 SEHNR, CDR2 FQNEAQ (reference sequence).